A single sample is the source of the 23 T cell receptor beta chains below, sequenced in a study of T cell responses to AZD1222 COVID-19 vaccine. Produced via immunoSEQ multiplex PCR; TCRdb's table is partial and in-frame only. Here the sample spans 100,000 or so clones, around 84% being singletons. The sample consisted of peripheral blood, taken on day 0 of AZD1222 vaccination. These receptors originate from an adult in good health.

V and J are TRBV23-1 and TRBJ2-2; D gene uncertain. TRBV23-1 is an ORF; its function is uncertain. This CDR3 contains 14 residues. V gave up 6 bases and J gave up 3 bases, with 11 bases separating them. For the CDR3, the DNA is TGCGCCAGCAGGGTTCCCTGGGACACCGGGGAGCTGTTTTTT. It specifies CASRVPWDTGELFF.

The V gene is TRBV4-3, the J gene TRBJ1-4; D is unclear. Germline V gene sequence: CDR1 LGHNA, CDR2 YSLEER. V was clipped by 0 bases and J by 6 bases, with 17 bases between them. The CDR3 has 17 amino acids. The CDR3 nucleotides are TGCGCCAGCAGCCAAGATACCCTAGCACGGCTGGATGAAAAACTGTTTTTT. As protein: CASSQDTLARLDEKLFF.

The chain joins TRBV28 to TRBJ1-1; possibly TRBD1 for D (5 bases). From germline, CDR1 is MDHEN and CDR2 SYDVKM. The V end was cut by 2 bases, the J end by 0 bases, with 16 bases between. The CDR3 is 17 amino acids. CDR3 DNA: TGTGCCAGCAGTTTACCGCCGGGACGTATTATGAACACTGAAGCTTTCTTT. Translation gives CASSLPPGRIMNTEAFF.

V is TRBV21-1 and J is TRBJ2-1; the D call TRBD1 from the table was never checked on the DNA. TRBV21-1 is a listed pseudogene. CDR3 length: 16 residues. Here the CDR3 reads CASSARQGLVSNEQFF. CDR3 in DNA: TGTGCCAGCAGCGCACGACAGGGACTCGTATCGAATGAGCAGTTCTTC.

The V gene is TRBV3-1 (or the pseudogene TRBV3-2), the J gene TRBJ2-1; D is unresolved. V lost 1 base, J lost 6 bases, and 13 bases lay in between. This CDR3 region has 15 residues. Germline V gene lookup returns CDR1 LGHDT and CDR2 YNNKEL (reference sequence). DNA for the CDR3: TGTGCCAGCAGCCAAGGAACCTCCGGTCCCAATGAGCAGTTCTTC. Encoded protein: CASSQGTSGPNEQFF.

This clone was observed a handful of times. The chain has TRBV3-1 (or the pseudogene TRBV3-2) and TRBJ2-5, with D possibly being TRBD2 (6 bases). This CDR3 comprises 15 residues. Trimming took off 1 base at V and 5 bases at J, with 14 bases between the two ends. Germline CDR1 LGHDT, CDR2 YNNKEL (reference sequence). The CDR3 spells CASSQVGSQRETQYF. CDR3 DNA: TGTGCCAGCAGCCAAGTCGGGAGTCAGCGGGAGACCCAGTACTTC.

The J gene is TRBJ1-1, the V gene TRBV7-9; no definite D call. The germline V gene encodes CDR1 SEHNR and CDR2 FQNEAQ (reference sequence). The V end lost 1 base, the J end lost 11 bases, and 20 bases lay between the germline ends. This CDR3 spans 15 amino acids. Here the CDR3 reads CASSLVGPLPGVAFF. CDR3 sequence (DNA): TGTGCCAGCAGCTTAGTAGGGCCCCTCCCGGGAGTCGCTTTCTTT.

This chain links TRBV5-6 with TRBJ1-2; D unclear. The CDR3 is 12 residues long. V lost 2 bases and J 5 bases, leaving 7 bases between the germline ends. CDR1 is SGHDT and CDR2 is YYEEEE in the germline V gene. Here the CDR3 reads CASSLAPYGYTF. CDR3 nucleotides: TGTGCCAGCAGCTTAGCGCCGTATGGCTACACCTTC.

The chain combines TRBV28 with TRBJ2-7; 8 bases are a match to TRBD2. CDR3 length equals 16 residues. Trimming cost V 5 bases and J 5 bases; bases outside gene matches: 14. In germline, CDR1 is MDHEN, CDR2 SYDVKM. The CDR3 here is CASSPRGSGSLHEQYF. CDR3 sequence (DNA): TGTGCCAGCAGTCCCCGGGGAAGCGGGAGTCTCCACGAGCAGTACTTC.

V and J are TRBV23-1 and TRBJ2-7; D could derive from TRBD1 or TRBD2 (5 bases each). TRBV23-1 is identified as an open reading frame with a role that is uncertain. V was cut by 2 bases and J by 0 bases, with 11 bases left in between. This CDR3 contains 15 residues. The CDR3 loop is CASSQIPRGSYEQYF. The CDR3 DNA reads as TGCGCCAGCAGTCAAATTCCGAGGGGCTCCTACGAGCAGTACTTC.

The chain links TRBV28 to TRBJ1-5, with no clear D. With 2 bases removed from V and 3 bases from J, the gap between germline ends came to 5 bases. The CDR3 consists of 13 residues. CDR1 is MDHEN, CDR2 SYDVKM, per germline. The CDR3 DNA follows: TGTGCCAGCAGTTTACCGGACAATCAGCCCCAGCATTTT. Translation gives CASSLPDNQPQHF.

The DNA of the CDR3 is TGTGCCAGCAGCCGGCCAGGGGGGCCGGGACTAGCGGGCCTCAGCTCCTACGAGCAGTACTTC. This gives the protein CASSRPGGPGLAGLSSYEQYF. The chain joins TRBV4-2 to TRBJ2-7; 12 bases match TRBD2. With 4 bases clipped from V and 0 bases from J, the junction kept 19 bases outside the gene matches. This CDR3 region has 21 residues. Germline V gives CDR1 LGHNA, CDR2 YNFKEQ.

This clone has just a few counts. The chain uses TRBV18 and TRBJ1-5, with 7 positions matching TRBD1. Per germline, CDR1 KGHSH and CDR2 LQKENI. The J segment lost 9 bases and the V segment lost 1 base, leaving 6 bases of the junction unmatched. This CDR3 has 14 amino acids. CDR3 residues: CASSPRQGLMPQHF. CDR3 nucleotides: TGTGCCAGCTCACCACGACAGGGCCTAATGCCCCAGCATTTT.

The count of this clone is one. The CDR3, as DNA: TGTGCCAGCAGTCGGACAGGCTCCTACGAGCAGTACTTC. It yields the protein CASSRTGSYEQYF. This chain connects TRBV27 to TRBJ2-7; TRBD1 matches 7 bases. The CDR3 runs to 13 residues. The V gene end was trimmed by 5 bases and the J gene end by 0 bases; junction bases not matched to a gene: 1. CDR1 is MNHEY, CDR2 SMNVEV, per germline (reference sequence).

The DNA for the CDR3 is TGTGCCAGCAGCTTAGACCAAGTCTATGGCTACACCTTC. Translation: CASSLDQVYGYTF. The chain joins TRBV7-2 to TRBJ1-2, with no clear D. Germline V lookup: CDR1 SGHTA, CDR2 FQGNSA. V lost 1 base to trimming and J lost 4 bases, with 7 bases between them. The CDR3 sequence is 13 residues long.

The chain uses TRBV7-2 and TRBJ1-2; D is unresolved. CDR1 is SGHTA, CDR2 FQGNSA, per germline. V was shortened by 6 bases and J by 0 bases, with 14 bases between the two germline ends. CDR3 size: 15 residues. The CDR3 nucleotides are TGTGCCAGCAGTCGACCCGACATATCTAACTATGGCTACACCTTC. Protein: CASSRPDISNYGYTF.

CDR3 residues: CASSLSFTGGMNTEAFF. The CDR3 DNA reads as TGTGCCAGCAGTTTATCGTTTACAGGAGGTATGAACACTGAAGCTTTCTTT. The rearrangement joins TRBV27 to TRBJ1-1, with TRBD1 as a possible D gene (5 bases). Germline values: CDR1 MNHEY, CDR2 SMNVEV (reference sequence). Trimming pared 0 bases from V and 0 bases from J, leaving 14 bases between. This CDR3 is built from 17 residues.

The V and J genes are TRBV14 and TRBJ1-1; D gene unclear. The CDR3 is 13 residues long. Trimming stripped 4 bases from V and 5 bases from J, with 11 bases between. The germline gives CDR1 SGHDN, CDR2 FVKESK. CDR3 residues: CASSPSSRTEAFF. In nucleotides, the CDR3 is TGTGCCAGCAGCCCCTCCAGTAGGACTGAAGCTTTCTTT.

The chain joins TRBV4-3 to TRBJ1-2, with D uncertain. V dropped 0 bases and J dropped 5 bases, with 13 bases sitting between them. CDR3 length: 15 amino acids. CDR1 is LGHNA and CDR2 is YSLEER in the germline V gene. The CDR3 nucleotides are TGCGCCAGCAGCCAAGATCGCCAGCCTTATTATGGCTACACCTTC. As protein: CASSQDRQPYYGYTF.

In this sample, this clone turned up once. The chain uses TRBV14 and TRBJ1-5; TRBD1 agrees at 8 bases. Per germline, CDR1 SGHDN and CDR2 FVKESK. V lost 3 bases, J lost 4 bases, and 5 bases stayed unmatched. This CDR3 spans 15 amino acids. The CDR3 sequence is CASSHLRDRNQPQHF. The CDR3, as DNA: TGTGCCAGCAGCCACTTGCGGGACAGGAATCAGCCCCAGCATTTT.

The chain links TRBV30 to TRBJ1-4, with D tentatively TRBD1 (5 bases). Germline CDR1 and CDR2: GTSNPN and SVGIG (reference sequence). Trimming left V 0 bases short and J 8 bases short, with 34 bases between. This CDR3 comprises 21 residues. Here the CDR3 DNA reads TGTGCCTGGAGTGTAGGTCCTGCTGGGGGACCCCTTGCGTTTCCTGGAGAAAAACTGTTTTTT. It specifies CAWSVGPAGGPLAFPGEKLFF.

The J gene is TRBJ2-7, the V gene TRBV5-8, with a possible D match to TRBD1 (5 bases). The V end was cut by 5 bases, the J end by 1 base, with 31 bases between. The germline gives CDR1 SGHTS, CDR2 YDEGEE. This CDR3 spans 20 amino acids. CDR3 in amino acids: CASRWPWFNFRVSGSYEQYF. CDR3 nucleotide sequence: TGTGCCAGCAGATGGCCATGGTTCAATTTCAGGGTGAGTGGATCCTACGAGCAGTACTTC.

The genes are TRBV19 and TRBJ1-1; D call uncertain. The CDR3 is made up of 11 amino acids. Germline V gene sequence: CDR1 LNHDA, CDR2 SQIVND (reference sequence). The V gene lost 7 bases and the J gene lost 8 bases, with 11 bases spanning the gap. CDR3 coding DNA: TGTGCCAGTAAGGAGAGGACCGAAGCTTTCTTT. Its translation is CASKERTEAFF.